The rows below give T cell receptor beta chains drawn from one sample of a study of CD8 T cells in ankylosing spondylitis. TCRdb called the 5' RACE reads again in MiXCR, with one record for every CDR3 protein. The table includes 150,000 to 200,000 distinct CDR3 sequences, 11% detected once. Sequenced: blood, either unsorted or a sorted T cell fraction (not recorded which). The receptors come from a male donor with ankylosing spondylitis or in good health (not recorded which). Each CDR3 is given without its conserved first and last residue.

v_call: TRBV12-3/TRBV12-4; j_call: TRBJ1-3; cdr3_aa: ASRPGRVSSGNTIY
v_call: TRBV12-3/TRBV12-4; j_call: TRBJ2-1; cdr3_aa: ASSLGGGTAYNEQF
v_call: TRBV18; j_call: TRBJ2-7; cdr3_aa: ASSPTSDSYEQY
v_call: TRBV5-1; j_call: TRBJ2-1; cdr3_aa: ASPQDTYNEQF
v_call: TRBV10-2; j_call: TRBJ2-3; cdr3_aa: ASRTDTQY
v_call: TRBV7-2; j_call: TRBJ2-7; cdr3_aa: ASSLMWGEQY
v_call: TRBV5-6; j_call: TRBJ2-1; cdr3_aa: ASSARTSGGSYEQF
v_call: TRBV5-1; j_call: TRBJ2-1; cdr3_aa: ASSLYRGQGALDEQF
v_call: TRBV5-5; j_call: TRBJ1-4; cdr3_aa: ASSGPGRINEKLF
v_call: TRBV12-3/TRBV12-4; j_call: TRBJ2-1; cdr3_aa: ASSTNTDRDEQF
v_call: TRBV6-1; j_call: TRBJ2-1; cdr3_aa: ASSERIHEQF
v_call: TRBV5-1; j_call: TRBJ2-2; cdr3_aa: ASSLEGRAGELF
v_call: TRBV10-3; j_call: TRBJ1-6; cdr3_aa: AISEVQISPLH
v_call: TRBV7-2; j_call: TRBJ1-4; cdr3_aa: ASGVMGGHEKLF
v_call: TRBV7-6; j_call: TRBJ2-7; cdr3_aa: ASSLGQRYEQY
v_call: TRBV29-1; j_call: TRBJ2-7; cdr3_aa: SVERGSGSYEQY
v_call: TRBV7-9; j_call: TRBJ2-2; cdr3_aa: ASSYPIAGANTGELF
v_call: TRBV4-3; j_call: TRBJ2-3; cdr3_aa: ASSQRTGPRDTQY
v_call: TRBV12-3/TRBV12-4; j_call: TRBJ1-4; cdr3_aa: ASSLGTVNEKLF
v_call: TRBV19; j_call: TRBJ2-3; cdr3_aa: ASRQAGGDTQY
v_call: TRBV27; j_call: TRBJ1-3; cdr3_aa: ASRKEGLFSGNTIY
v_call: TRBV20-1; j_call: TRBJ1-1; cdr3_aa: SARKTDSEAF
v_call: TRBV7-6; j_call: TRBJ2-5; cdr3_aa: ASSLSQAGGPGETQY
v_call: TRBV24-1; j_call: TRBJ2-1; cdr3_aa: ATSDSRLAGVRDEQF
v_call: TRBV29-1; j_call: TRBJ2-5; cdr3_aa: SVGGRERETQY
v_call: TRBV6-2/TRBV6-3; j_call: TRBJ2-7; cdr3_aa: ATLLPTGKFYEQY
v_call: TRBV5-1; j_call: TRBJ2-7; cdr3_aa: ASSRVGQGSSYEQY
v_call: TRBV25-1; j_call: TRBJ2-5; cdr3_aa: ASSHGGVGDQETQY
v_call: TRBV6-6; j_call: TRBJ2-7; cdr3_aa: ASSGSSYEQY
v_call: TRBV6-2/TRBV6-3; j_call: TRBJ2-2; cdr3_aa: ASSYSGTGELF
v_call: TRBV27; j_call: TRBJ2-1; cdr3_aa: ASSLAAPRASGATNEQF
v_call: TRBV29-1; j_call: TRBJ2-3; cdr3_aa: SAGQGHSTDTQY
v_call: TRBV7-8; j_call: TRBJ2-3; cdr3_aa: ASSRESGVSGTQY
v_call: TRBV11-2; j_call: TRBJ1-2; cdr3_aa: ASSPDGSYGYT
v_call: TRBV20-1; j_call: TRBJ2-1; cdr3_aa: SATPTSGPYNEQF
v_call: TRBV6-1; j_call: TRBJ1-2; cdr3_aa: ASSDWGGYT
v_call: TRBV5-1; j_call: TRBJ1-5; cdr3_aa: ASSLAPDSNQPQH
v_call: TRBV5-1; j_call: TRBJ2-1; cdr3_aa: ASSPTRNEQF
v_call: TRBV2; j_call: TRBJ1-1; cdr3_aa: ASSERVMSYTEAF
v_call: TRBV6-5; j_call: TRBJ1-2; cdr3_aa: ASSYSLTAYGYT
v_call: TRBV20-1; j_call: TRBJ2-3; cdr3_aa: SARGLTDTQY
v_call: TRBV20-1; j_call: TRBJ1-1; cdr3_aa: SARGPTEAF
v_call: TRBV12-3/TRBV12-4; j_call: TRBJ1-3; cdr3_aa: VSAGQVVTSGNTIY
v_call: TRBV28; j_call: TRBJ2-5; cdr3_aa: ASSVTGRYQETQY
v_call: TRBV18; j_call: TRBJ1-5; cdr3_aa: ASSPRRTGQGNQPQH
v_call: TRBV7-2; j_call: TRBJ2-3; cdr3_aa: ASSLGLQGTDTQY
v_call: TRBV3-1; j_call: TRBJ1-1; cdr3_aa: ASSQGRGAGTEAF
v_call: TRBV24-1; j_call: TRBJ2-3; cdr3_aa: ATSDFESLGTDTQY
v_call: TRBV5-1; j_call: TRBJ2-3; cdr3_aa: ASSLAVAADTQY
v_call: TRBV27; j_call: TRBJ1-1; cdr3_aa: ASSLGGIMGTEAF
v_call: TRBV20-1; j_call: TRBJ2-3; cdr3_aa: SASGGAGTDTQY
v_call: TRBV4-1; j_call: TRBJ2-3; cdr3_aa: ASSQDGTGGPSTDTQY
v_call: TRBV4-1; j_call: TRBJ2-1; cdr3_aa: ASSRVAGGPSYNEQF
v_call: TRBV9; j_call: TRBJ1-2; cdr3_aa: ASSGPQGIYGYT
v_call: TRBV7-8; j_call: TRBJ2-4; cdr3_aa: ASSSQRSAAGENIQY